This T cell receptor beta chain comes out of a study of T cells in narcolepsy. Study as a whole: Donors had narcolepsy type 1 or type 2, or were healthy controls. Study outcomes and limitations: Healthy controls reportedly lacked the autoreactive clonotypes serially found in patients' blood. In some patient and control memory CD4+ samples, autoreactive clones were absent. HCRT-specific and TRIB2-specific autoreactive clonotypes appeared among same-patient CSF and blood CD4+ clonotypes.

The data were produced by immunoSEQ multiplex PCR, yet TCRdb's version contains in-frame clones alone and is incomplete. The table records about 40,000 clones, approximately 88% of them present only once. With regard to this clone: Its matching antigen is unknown.

V lost 3 bases and J 4 bases, leaving 10 bases between the germline ends. Germline V gene data show CDR1 as SGHTS and CDR2 as YDEGEE. The CDR3 is 13 amino acids. Sequenced material: CD45RA- memory CD4+ T cells from PBMCs. The sequence was obtained from a human donor with narcolepsy. The rearrangement uses TRBV5-8 and TRBJ1-2; a weak D match, TRBD1 (6 bases). CDR3 nucleotide sequence: TGTGCCAGCAGCTCACAGGGCAGCTATGGCTACACCTTC. Amino acid sequence: CASSSQGSYGYTF.